This passage covers 10 T cell receptor beta chains from one sample sequenced in a study of T cells in Graves' hyperthyroidism and ophthalmopathy. There were TCR beta CDR3 regions amplified from RNA transcripts. HTBI primers drove first-round RT-PCR of the TCR CDR3. TCRdb processed the multiplex PCR reads anew with MiXCR; each CDR3 protein has one entry. The profile shows 94,000 or so distinct CDR3 sequences, 51% of them singletons. The source material was blood. These receptors were taken from a middle-aged woman with Graves' hyperthyroidism.

The rearrangement uses TRBV10-3 and TRBJ1-5; 10 nucleotides agree with TRBD1. Germline lookup yields CDR1 ENHRY and CDR2 SYGVKD. V shed 4 bases, J shed 4 bases, and the junction held 7 bases outside the gene matches. The length of the CDR3 is 16 residues. The CDR3 region has the DNA TGTGCCATCAGTGGTGAGGACAGGGGGGAGAATCAGCCCCAGCATTTT. This codes for CAISGEDRGENQPQHF.

The chain carries TRBV20-1 and TRBJ2-7, with 7 bases matching TRBD1. With V trimmed by 1 base and J by 6 bases, 6 bases remained unmatched. Germline-derived CDR1 and CDR2 are DFQATT and SNEGSKA (reference sequence). The CDR3 is 13 amino acids. The CDR3 DNA reads TGCAGTGCTAGAGGACAGGGCGGTGGCGAGCAGTACTTC. It is translated as CSARGQGGGEQYF.

The chain links TRBV11-2 to TRBJ2-7, with unresolved D. The CDR3 length is 15 residues. The germline V and J ends were trimmed by 3 bases and 4 bases, with 16 bases remaining between them. The V gene's germline CDR1 is SGHAT and CDR2 FQNNGV. The CDR3 loop is CASSFIGQKDYEQYF. CDR3 DNA sequence: TGTGCCAGCAGCTTCATCGGGCAGAAGGATTACGAGCAGTACTTC.

A few counts support this clonotype. The CDR3 protein is CASSESVGLGNEQFF. The CDR3 coding sequence is TGTGCCAGCAGTGAATCGGTAGGCCTGGGCAATGAGCAGTTCTTC. This rearrangement joins TRBV25-1 to TRBJ2-1; D remains unclear. The CDR3 loop spans 15 amino acids. CDR1 MGHDK and CDR2 SYGVNS come from the germline V gene. With 1 base removed from V and 6 bases from J, the gap between germline ends came to 13 bases.

This clonotype was recorded many times. This chain joins TRBV19 and TRBJ2-2; possible D gene TRBD1, 5 bases. The V and J ends lost 5 bases and 5 bases respectively, with 15 bases between them. Germline lookup yields CDR1 LNHDA and CDR2 SQIVND (reference sequence). This CDR3 region has 15 residues. The CDR3 DNA reads TGTGCCAGTAGTTTCTTGGGGCTGAGGACCGGGGAGCTGTTTTTT. Protein sequence: CASSFLGLRTGELFF.

The V and J genes are TRBV20-1 and TRBJ1-6; TRBD1 might be the D (5 bases). V gave up 2 bases and J gave up 8 bases, with 7 bases separating them. The CDR3 sequence is 12 residues long. CDR1 and CDR2 from the germline V gene are DFQATT and SNEGSKA (reference sequence). The CDR3 sequence: CSARQGDSPLHF. CDR3 DNA: TGCAGTGCTAGACAGGGCGATTCACCCCTCCACTTT.

With regard to this clonotype: A read error may explain this, as a much larger clone is one base away. Without the conserved terminal phenylalanine or tryptophan, this CDR3 likely stems from a read error. The chain joins TRBV12-3 or TRBV12-4 to TRBJ1-1, with a weak D call TRBD1 (6 bases). This CDR3 contains 12 residues. The ends were cut back, 7 bases at V and 11 bases at J, with 17 bases in the middle. The chain's CDR3 is CASTGKGVGAFL. The CDR3 region has the DNA TGTGCCAGCACTGGAAAGGGGGTAGGCGCTTTCCTT.

The chain joins TRBV10-3 to TRBJ1-1; maybe TRBD1 (5 bases). The V end lost 10 bases, the J end lost 12 bases, and 27 bases lay between the germline ends. The V gene's germline CDR1 is ENHRY and CDR2 SYGVKD. The CDR3 has 14 residues. CDR3 in amino acids: CATAESGANVLTFF. The CDR3 bases are TGTGCCACCGCAGAATCTGGGGCCAACGTCCTGACTTTCTTT.

This clonotype was seen repeatedly, ten times or more. The gene calls are TRBV13 and TRBJ1-1, with no clear D. The CDR3 extends over 13 amino acids. V dropped 6 bases and J dropped 4 bases, with 12 bases sitting between them. CDR1 and CDR2 (germline): PRHDT, FYEKMQ (reference sequence). CDR3 DNA: TGTGCCAGCAGTCTAGGGCGGGGCACTGAAGCTTTCTTT. Residues: CASSLGRGTEAFF.

The chain combines TRBV5-1 with TRBJ2-7; 12 bases fit TRBD1. Germline values: CDR1 SGHRS, CDR2 YFSETQ. V was clipped by 2 bases and J by 2 bases; unmatched bases: 2. The CDR3 contains 15 residues. CDR3 sequence: CASSFGDRGPYEQYF. CDR3 bases: TGCGCCAGCAGCTTTGGGGACAGGGGGCCCTACGAGCAGTACTTC.